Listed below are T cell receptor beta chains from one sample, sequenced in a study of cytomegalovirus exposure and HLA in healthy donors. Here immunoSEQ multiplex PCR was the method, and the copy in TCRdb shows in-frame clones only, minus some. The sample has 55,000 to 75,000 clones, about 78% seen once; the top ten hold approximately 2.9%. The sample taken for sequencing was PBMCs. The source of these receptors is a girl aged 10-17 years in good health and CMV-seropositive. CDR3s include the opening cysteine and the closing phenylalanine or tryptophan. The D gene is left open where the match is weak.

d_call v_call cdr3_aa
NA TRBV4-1 CASSQVRDIVRYGYTF
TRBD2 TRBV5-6 CASSVSGRGTYNEQFF
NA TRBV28 CASSFHPGGNGYTF
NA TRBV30 CAWGLPNTEAFF
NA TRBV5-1 CASNSGDGYNEQFF
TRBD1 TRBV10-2 CASTTTGGKQFF
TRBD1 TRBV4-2 CASSPDTGEGEKLFF
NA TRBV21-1 CASPQGDRGHETQYF
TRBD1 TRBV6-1 CASRDRAATEAFF
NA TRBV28 CASIPSPGTEAFF
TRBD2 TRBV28 CASSSPQREGYNEQFF
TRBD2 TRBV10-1 CASSGTSYTGELFF
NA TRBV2 CASSNQENTEAFF
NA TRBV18 CASSPLGFPETQYF
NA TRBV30 CAWSVKGVIEAFF
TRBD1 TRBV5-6 CASSYRDSFRELFF
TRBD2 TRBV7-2 CASSSRGGTGELFF
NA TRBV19 CASSTTLGGDSYEQYF
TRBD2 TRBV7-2 CASNPTSGRAYGQYF
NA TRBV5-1 CASSSRDPNEKLFF
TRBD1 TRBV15 CATSRDRTGYYEQYF
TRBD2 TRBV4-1 CASSRLGLAGASNTGELFF
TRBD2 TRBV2 CASPGLAGGNEQFF
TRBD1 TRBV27 CASRMTGTDNEQFF
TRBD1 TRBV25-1 CASSDHSGTEGVVQPQHF
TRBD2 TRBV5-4 CASSSGLAGLSTDTQYF
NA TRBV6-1 CATRTLWGNQPQHF
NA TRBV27 CASRAPGLEDEQFF
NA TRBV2 CASSGSAYEQYF